The TCR beta chain described here comes from a study of shared clonotypes between healthy human individuals. In the original analysis: Filtering differed, since immunoSEQ gave only junction sequences and no quality scores. The data were produced by immunoSEQ multiplex PCR, yet TCRdb's version contains in-frame clones alone and is incomplete. For V, J and clone size, that table is used; D and trimming come from the DNA. The table has about 2.1 million clones, 80% to 95% seen once; the top ten hold around 1.7%. Naive CD8 cells lacked CD45RO, underwent positive selection for CCR7 and left out terminally differentiated effector memory CD45RA+ cells. Participating donors were healthy, HIV-negative adults free of recent acute infections or vaccinations. The germline V and J ends were trimmed by 8 bases and 7 bases, with 12 bases remaining between them. CDR3 size: 12 residues. Germline V CDR1 and CDR2: LNHDA, SQIVND (reference sequence).

As to this clone: Its antigen is undetermined.

Regarding the study as a whole: Shared clonotypes: roughly 4.5% naive CD4, approximately 3.4% naive CD8, around 2.2% memory CD4, about 0.41% memory CD8.

The source material was naive CD8+ T cells from PBMCs. The chain has TRBV19 and TRBJ2-1; D is undetermined. This receptor was obtained from a man aged 18 to 29 in good health. Some clones in this sample may be carry-over from other donors' samples. The CDR3 bases are TGTGCCAGTCAGCACCGGTGGAATGAGCAGTTCTTC. This gives the protein CASQHRWNEQFF.